The clone carrying this T cell receptor beta chain counts as large. Its antigen is unidentified. These data come from a study of circulating CD8 cells and anti-PD-1 response in melanoma. The study's findings and limits: Clonotype sharing was highest between DPOS and TIGIT subsets. No tumor material was available, so peptide assays assessed reactivity.

From live CD3+CD8+TCRalphabeta+ cells, four PD-1 and/or TIGIT subsets were sorted. TCR libraries were prepared from approximately 15 ng of total RNA with the QIAseq Immune Repertoire TCR panel. TCRdb reanalysed the reads using MiXCR and keeps one entry per CDR3 protein. The sample records roughly 1,100 distinct CDR3 sequences, about 6.2% being singletons. Sample: CD8+ T cells from PBMCs, taken at baseline or after one month of anti-PD-1 therapy (not recorded which). This clonotype originated in a human donor with melanoma.

The DNA for the CDR3 is TGTGCCAGCAGTGAAAGAGGGGCCTATAATGAAAAACTGTTTTTT. Protein: CASSERGAYNEKLFF. This chain uses TRBV2 with TRBJ1-4; D possibly corresponds to TRBD1 (5 bases). This CDR3 comprises 15 residues. Germline V gene sequence: CDR1 SNHLY, CDR2 FYNNEI. Deletions cut 2 bases from V and 4 bases from J, with 11 bases between.